This is a list of T cell receptor beta chains from one sample in a study of T cell changes during pregnancy in multiple sclerosis. Clones were sequenced by immunoSEQ multiplex PCR, and TCRdb holds only the in-frame ones, with some missing. Altogether about 36,000 clones are present, 90% to 95% being singletons, with the ten largest covering over 0.45%. Material: CD4+ T cells from peripheral blood mononuclear cells, obtained after pregnancy. The receptors originated from a female donor with multiple sclerosis, enrolled in a pregnancy study. Both conserved end residues are part of each CDR3. D genes are given only for firm matches. Expanded clones get a size class; other rows say once, few or many, or leave the size out.

NA	TRBD2	TRBV6-4	TRBJ2-1	CASSASGSLGNEQFF	TGTGCCAGCTCTGCTAGCGGGAGTTTAGGCAATGAGCAGTTCTTC
once	NA	TRBV5-4	TRBJ1-1	CATLPYQEGTEAFF	TGTGCCACTCTACCTTATCAGGAGGGCACTGAAGCTTTCTTT
NA	NA	TRBV5-1	TRBJ2-2	CASSLSTGNTGELFF	TGCGCCAGCAGCCTTTCCACCGGGAACACCGGGGAGCTGTTTTTT
NA	TRBD2	TRBV10-3	TRBJ2-1	CAISNTGGSYNEQFF	TGTGCCATCAGTAACACGGGGGGGAGCTACAATGAGCAGTTCTTC
NA	NA	TRBV11-2	TRBJ1-1	CASSLFGQLPLGAFF	TGTGCCAGCAGCTTATTTGGACAGTTACCTCTGGGGGCTTTCTTT
NA	TRBD1	TRBV27	TRBJ2-5	CASSERGHGVYF	TGTGCCAGCAGTGAAAGGGGGCACGGGGTGTACTTC
NA	NA	TRBV7-8	TRBJ1-2	CASSLTDKLNYGYTF	TGTGCCAGCAGCTTAACAGATAAGCTTAACTATGGCTACACCTTC
NA	TRBD1	TRBV5-1	TRBJ1-2	CASSSLQGQGGYTF	TGCGCCAGCAGCTCATTACAGGGGCAGGGTGGCTACACCTTC
NA	NA	TRBV19	TRBJ1-1	CASTPSYGNTEAFF	TGTGCCAGTACCCCTTCGTACGGGAACACTGAAGCTTTCTTT
NA	TRBD1	TRBV18	TRBJ2-7	CASSFRDRSYEQYF	TGTGCCAGCTCATTCCGGGACAGGTCTTACGAGCAGTACTTC
NA	TRBD2	TRBV4-2	TRBJ2-2	CASSQDHWGASGLNTGELFF	TGTGCCAGCAGCCAAGATCATTGGGGAGCTAGCGGGCTGAACACCGGGGAGCTGTTTTTT
NA	NA	TRBV13	TRBJ1-5	CASSFLNQPQHF	TGTGCCAGCAGCTTCCTGAATCAGCCCCAGCATTTT
NA	TRBD1	TRBV5-4	TRBJ2-3	CASSLGPDRDTDTQYF	TGTGCCAGCAGCTTGGGACCCGACAGGGACACAGATACGCAGTATTTT